Listed below are T cell receptor beta chains from one sample, sequenced in a study of cytomegalovirus exposure and HLA in healthy donors. The table came from immunoSEQ multiplex PCR; TCRdb's copy has only in-frame clones and leaves some out. The sample lists under 150,000 clones; about 80% were seen once. The sample consisted of PBMCs. The receptor set was obtained from a male donor in good health and CMV-seronegative. The CDR3 runs from the conserved cysteine through the conserved F or W. The D gene is left open where the match is weak. Where a row states a size, it is once, few, many or the class of an expanded clone; other rows omit it.

>TRBV7-6|TRBJ1-2|.|once
TGTGCCAGCAGCTTTGGAGGGAACTATGGCTACACCTTC
CASSFGGNYGYTF
>TRBV9|TRBJ1-2|TRBD1|.
TGTGCCAGCAGCGGATCCGGGACAGGGGAGACTGGCTACACCTTC
CASSGSGTGETGYTF
>TRBV30|TRBJ1-2|.|.
TGTGCCTGGATGCGGTCCGATGGCTACACCTTC
CAWMRSDGYTF
>TRBV4-3|TRBJ2-7|.|few
TGCGCCAGCAGCCCGAGGAGGGGCTACGAGCAGTACTTC
CASSPRRGYEQYF
>TRBV28|TRBJ2-5|.|few
TGTGCCAGCAGCCTACGGGTCTCCCAAGAGACCCAGTACTTC
CASSLRVSQETQYF
>TRBV9|TRBJ1-1|.|.
TGTGCCAGCAGCCTCCTGGACAGTTCGGCGGGCACTGAAGCTTTCTTT
CASSLLDSSAGTEAFF
>TRBV27|TRBJ2-7|TRBD1|.
TGTGCCAGCAGTTTACTTTCGGGACAGGACGCCTACGAGCAGTACTTC
CASSLLSGQDAYEQYF
>TRBV28|TRBJ1-4|.|.
TGTGCCAGCAGCCCGGGGGGGCGTCAGCCTAATGAAAAACTGTTTTTT
CASSPGGRQPNEKLFF
>TRBV15|TRBJ1-6|.|.
TGTGCCACCAGCCCTCGTTCGGGTTATAATTCACCCCTCCACTTT
CATSPRSGYNSPLHF
>TRBV27|TRBJ2-5|TRBD2|.
TGTGCCAGCGGCAAGCGGGGGCGAGAGACCCAGTACTTC
CASGKRGRETQYF
>TRBV7-8|TRBJ2-5|TRBD1|.
TGTGCCAGCAGCCCGCGACAGGGGGCGCGGGGAGAGACCCAGTACTTC
CASSPRQGARGETQYF
>TRBV5-6|TRBJ1-6|.|few
TGTGCCAGCAGCTTGGGCCAGTATAATTCACCCCTCCACTTT
CASSLGQYNSPLHF
>TRBV7-2|TRBJ2-1|.|.
TGTGCCAGCAGCTCCCCGGACTCGTATGAGCAGTTCTTC
CASSSPDSYEQFF
>TRBV5-1|TRBJ2-7|.|.
TGCGCCAGCAGCCGCGCCGGAGCCTACGAGCAGTACTTC
CASSRAGAYEQYF
>TRBV19|TRBJ2-2|.|.
TGTGCCAGTAAACGTGTGGGACTTTATACCGGGGAGCTGTTTTTT
CASKRVGLYTGELFF
>TRBV5-4|TRBJ2-1|.|.
TGTGCCAGCAGCCTTAGCGGCTCCTACAATGAGCAGTTCTTC
CASSLSGSYNEQFF
>TRBV7-3|TRBJ2-2|TRBD1|.
TGTGCCAGCAGCTTAACTGCCATTGACAGGGGCACCGGGGAGCTGTTTTTT
CASSLTAIDRGTGELFF
>TRBV4-1|TRBJ2-3|TRBD2|.
TGCGCCAGCAGCCAAGATACCGTTGGACTAGCGGAGACAGATACGCAGTATTTT
CASSQDTVGLAETDTQYF
>TRBV2|TRBJ2-3|.|.
TGTGCCAGCAGTGAGTTACAGGTATCCACAGATACGCAGTATTTT
CASSELQVSTDTQYF
>TRBV6-5|TRBJ1-2|TRBD1|few
TGTGCCAGCAGACGACAGGGGGGAAGCTATGGCTACACCTTC
CASRRQGGSYGYTF
>TRBV18|TRBJ1-2|TRBD1|.
TGTGCCAGCTCACCAGGACAGGGGGCCTTTGGCTACACCTTC
CASSPGQGAFGYTF
>TRBV29-1|TRBJ2-5|.|.
TGCAGCGTTGTGCGGGAGACCCAGTACTTC
CSVVRETQYF
>TRBV5-6|TRBJ2-7|.|.
TGTGCCAGCAGCAGAGGGTCCTACGAGCAGTACTTC
CASSRGSYEQYF
>TRBV15|TRBJ1-6|.|.
TGTGCCACCAGCAGAGATCGGCAGGGAAATTCACCCCTCCACTTT
CATSRDRQGNSPLHF
>TRBV7-3|TRBJ1-1|.|.
TGTGCCAGGCCCGTATGGAGGACCCCGAACACTGAAGCTTTCTTT
CARPVWRTPNTEAFF